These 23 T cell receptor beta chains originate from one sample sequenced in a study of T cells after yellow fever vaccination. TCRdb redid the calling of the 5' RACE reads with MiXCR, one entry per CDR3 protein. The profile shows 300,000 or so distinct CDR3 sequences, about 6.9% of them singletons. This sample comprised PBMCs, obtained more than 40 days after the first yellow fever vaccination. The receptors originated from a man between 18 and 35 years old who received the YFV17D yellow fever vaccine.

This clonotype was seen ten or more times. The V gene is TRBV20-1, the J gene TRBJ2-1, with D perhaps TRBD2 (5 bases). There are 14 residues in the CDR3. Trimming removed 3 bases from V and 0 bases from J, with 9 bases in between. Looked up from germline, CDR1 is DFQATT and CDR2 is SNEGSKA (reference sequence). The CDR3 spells CSASLGSSYNEQFF. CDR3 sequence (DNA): TGCAGTGCTAGCTTGGGGAGCTCCTACAATGAGCAGTTCTTC.

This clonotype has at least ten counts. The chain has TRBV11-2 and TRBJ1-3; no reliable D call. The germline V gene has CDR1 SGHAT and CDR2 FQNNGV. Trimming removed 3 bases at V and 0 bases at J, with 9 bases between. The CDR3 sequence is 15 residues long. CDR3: CASSFHRLSGNTIYF. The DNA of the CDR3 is TGTGCCAGCAGCTTCCACAGACTCTCTGGAAACACCATATATTTT.

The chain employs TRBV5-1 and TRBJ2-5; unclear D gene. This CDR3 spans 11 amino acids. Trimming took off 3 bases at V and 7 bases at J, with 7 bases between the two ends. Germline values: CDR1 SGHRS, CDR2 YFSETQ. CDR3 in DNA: TGCGCCAGCAGCTCGGAAAGGACCCAGTACTTC. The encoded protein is CASSSERTQYF.

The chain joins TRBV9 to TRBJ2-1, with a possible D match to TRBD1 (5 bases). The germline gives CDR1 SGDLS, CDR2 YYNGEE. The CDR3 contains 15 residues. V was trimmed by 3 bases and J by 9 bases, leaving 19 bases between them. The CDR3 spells CASSEDGNLQGEQFF. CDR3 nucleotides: TGTGCCAGCAGCGAGGATGGGAACCTTCAGGGTGAGCAGTTCTTC.

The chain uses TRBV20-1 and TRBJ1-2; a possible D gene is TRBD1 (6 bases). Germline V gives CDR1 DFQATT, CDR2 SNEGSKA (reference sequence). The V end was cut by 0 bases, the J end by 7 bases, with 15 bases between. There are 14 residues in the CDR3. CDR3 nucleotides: TGCAGTGCTAGAGACCGGAGGGGGGGAGGTGGCTACACCTTC. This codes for CSARDRRGGGGYTF.

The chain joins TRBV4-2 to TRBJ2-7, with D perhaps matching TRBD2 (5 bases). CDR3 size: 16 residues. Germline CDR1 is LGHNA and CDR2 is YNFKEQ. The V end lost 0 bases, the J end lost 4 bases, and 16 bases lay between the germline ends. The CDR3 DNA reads TGTGCCAGCAGCCAAGAACAAAGCGGTGTAATTTACGAGCAGTACGTC. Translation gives CASSQEQSGVIYEQYV.

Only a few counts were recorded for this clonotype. CDR3 nucleotide sequence: TGCGCCAGCACGCAGACTAGCGGCCGCTCTGGGGCCAACGTCCTGACTTTC. Protein product: CASTQTSGRSGANVLTF. The gene calls are TRBV10-2 and TRBJ2-6; 9 bases fit TRBD2. Germline trimming cut 7 bases from V and 0 bases from J; bases unmatched to any gene: 7. The CDR3 spans 17 residues. In germline, CDR1 is WSHSY, CDR2 SAAADI.

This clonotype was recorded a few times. The CDR3: CASSLVWGQETQYF. In DNA, the CDR3 is TGTGCCAGCAGCTTAGTATGGGGGCAGGAGACCCAGTACTTC. J is TRBJ2-5 and V is TRBV11-2; D may be TRBD1 (6 bases). CDR1 SGHAT and CDR2 FQNNGV come from the germline V gene. The CDR3 runs 14 residues. V dropped 1 base and J dropped 5 bases, with 11 bases sitting between them. The whole variable domain, remainder taken from reference TRBV11-2 and TRBJ2-5, is EAGVAQSPRYKIIEKRQSVAFWCNPISGHATLYWYQQILGQGPKLLIQFQNNGVVDDSQLPKDRFSAERLKGVDSTLKIQPAKLEDSAVYLCASSLVWGQETQYFGPGTRLLVL.

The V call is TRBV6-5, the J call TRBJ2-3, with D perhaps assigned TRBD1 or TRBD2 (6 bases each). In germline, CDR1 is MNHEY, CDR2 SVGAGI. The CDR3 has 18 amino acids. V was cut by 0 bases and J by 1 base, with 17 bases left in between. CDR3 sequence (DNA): TGTGCCAGCAGTTACTCGGGGGGATGGGGGGCAGGCACAGATACGCAGTATTTT. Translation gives CASSYSGGWGAGTDTQYF.

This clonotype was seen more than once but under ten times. The CDR3 here is CASMFGVLYEQYV. In DNA form, the CDR3 reads TGTGCCAGCATGTTCGGGGTTCTCTACGAGCAGTACGTC. The V call is TRBV18, the J call TRBJ2-7; D is possibly TRBD2 (5 bases). There are 13 residues in the CDR3. Germline V gives CDR1 KGHSH, CDR2 LQKENI. V gave up 8 bases and J gave up 3 bases, with 14 bases separating them.

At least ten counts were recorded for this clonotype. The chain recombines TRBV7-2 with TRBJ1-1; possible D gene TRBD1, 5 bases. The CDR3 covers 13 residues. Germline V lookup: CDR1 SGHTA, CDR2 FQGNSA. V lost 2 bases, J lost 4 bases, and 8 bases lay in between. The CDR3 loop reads CASSLQGSTEAFF. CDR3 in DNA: TGTGCCAGCAGCTTACAGGGTAGCACTGAAGCTTTCTTT.

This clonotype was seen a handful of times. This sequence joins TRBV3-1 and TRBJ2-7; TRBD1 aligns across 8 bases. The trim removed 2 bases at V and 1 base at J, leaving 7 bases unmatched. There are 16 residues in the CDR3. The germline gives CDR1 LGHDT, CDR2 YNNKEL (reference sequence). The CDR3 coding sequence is TGTGCCAGCAGCCAAACTGGAACAGGGGGTTCCTACGAGCAGTACTTC. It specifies CASSQTGTGGSYEQYF.

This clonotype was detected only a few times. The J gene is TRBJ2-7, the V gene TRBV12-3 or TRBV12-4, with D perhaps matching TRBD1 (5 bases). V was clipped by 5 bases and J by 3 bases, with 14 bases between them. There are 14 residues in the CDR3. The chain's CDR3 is CASSRALGLYEQYF. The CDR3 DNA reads TGTGCCAGCAGTCGGGCCCTGGGGCTCTACGAGCAGTACTTC.

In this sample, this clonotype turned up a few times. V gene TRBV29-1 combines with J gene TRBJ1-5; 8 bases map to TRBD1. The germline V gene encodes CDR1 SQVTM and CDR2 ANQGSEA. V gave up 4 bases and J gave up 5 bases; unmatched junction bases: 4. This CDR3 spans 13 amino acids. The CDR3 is CSVVVQGDQPQHF. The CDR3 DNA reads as TGCAGCGTTGTAGTACAGGGGGATCAGCCCCAGCATTTT.

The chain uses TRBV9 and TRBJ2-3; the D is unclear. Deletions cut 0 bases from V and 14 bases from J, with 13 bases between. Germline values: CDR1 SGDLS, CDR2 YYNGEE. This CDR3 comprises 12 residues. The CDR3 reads CASSVGTPVPYF. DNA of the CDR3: TGTGCCAGCAGCGTAGGGACCCCAGTCCCGTATTTT.

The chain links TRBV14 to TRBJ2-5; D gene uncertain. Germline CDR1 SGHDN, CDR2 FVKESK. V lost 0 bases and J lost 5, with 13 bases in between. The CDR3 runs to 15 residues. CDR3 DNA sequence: TGTGCCAGCAGCCAAGAGTGGCAGGACCGGGAGACCCAGTACTTC. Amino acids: CASSQEWQDRETQYF. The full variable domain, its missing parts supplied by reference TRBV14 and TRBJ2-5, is EAGVTQFPSHSVIEKGQTVTLRCDPISGHDNLYWYRRVMGKEIKFLLHFVKESKQDESGMPNNRFLAERTGGTYSTLKVQPAELEDSGVYFCASSQEWQDRETQYFGPGTRLLVL.

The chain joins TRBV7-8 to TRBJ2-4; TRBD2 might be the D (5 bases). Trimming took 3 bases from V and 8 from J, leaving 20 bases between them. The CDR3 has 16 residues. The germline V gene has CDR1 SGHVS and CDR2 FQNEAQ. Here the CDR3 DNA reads TGTGCCAGCAGCTTTCGGGTCCGGGGTACGAAAGACATTCAGTACTTC. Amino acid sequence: CASSFRVRGTKDIQYF. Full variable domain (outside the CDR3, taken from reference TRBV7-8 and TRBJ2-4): GAGVSQSPRYKVAKRGQDVALRCDPISGHVSLFWYQQALGQGPEFLTYFQNEAQLDKSGLPSDRFFAERPEGSVSTLKIQRTQQEDSAVYLCASSFRVRGTKDIQYFGAGTRLSVL.

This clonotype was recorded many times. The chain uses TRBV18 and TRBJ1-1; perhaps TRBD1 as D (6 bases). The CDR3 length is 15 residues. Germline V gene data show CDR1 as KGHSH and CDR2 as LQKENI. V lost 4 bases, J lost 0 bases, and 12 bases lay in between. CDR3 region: CASSLNGGMNTEAFF. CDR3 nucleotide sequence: TGTGCCAGCTCACTCAATGGGGGCATGAACACTGAAGCTTTCTTT. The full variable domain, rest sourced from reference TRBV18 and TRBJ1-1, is NAGVMQNPRHLVRRRGQEARLRCSPMKGHSHVYWYRQLPEEGLKFMVYLQKENIIDESGMPKERFSAEFPKEGPSILRIQQVVRGDSAAYFCASSLNGGMNTEAFFGQGTRLTVV.

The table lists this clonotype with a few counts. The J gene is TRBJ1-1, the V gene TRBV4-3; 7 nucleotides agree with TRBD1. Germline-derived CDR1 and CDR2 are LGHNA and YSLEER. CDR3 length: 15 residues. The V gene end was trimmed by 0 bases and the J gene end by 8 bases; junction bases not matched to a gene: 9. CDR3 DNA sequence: TGCGCCAGCAGCCAAGATCGAGGGGGCCCGAGGGAAGCTTTCTTT. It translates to CASSQDRGGPREAFF.

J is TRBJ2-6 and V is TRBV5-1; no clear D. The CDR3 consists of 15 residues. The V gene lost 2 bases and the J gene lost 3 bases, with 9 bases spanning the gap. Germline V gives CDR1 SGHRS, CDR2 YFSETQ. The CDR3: CASSFDGGGANVLTF. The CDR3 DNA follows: TGCGCCAGCAGCTTCGACGGCGGTGGGGCCAACGTCCTGACTTTC.

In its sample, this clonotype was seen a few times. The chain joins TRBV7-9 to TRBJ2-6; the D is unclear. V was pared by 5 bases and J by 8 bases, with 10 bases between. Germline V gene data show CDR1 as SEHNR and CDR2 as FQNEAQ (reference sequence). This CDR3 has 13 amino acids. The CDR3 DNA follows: TGTGCCAGCAGCCCCGGGCACACCAACGTCCTGACTTTC. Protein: CASSPGHTNVLTF.

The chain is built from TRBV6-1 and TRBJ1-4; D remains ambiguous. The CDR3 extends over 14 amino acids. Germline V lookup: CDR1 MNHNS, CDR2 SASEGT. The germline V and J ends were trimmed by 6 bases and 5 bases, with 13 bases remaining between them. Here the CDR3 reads CASSHGRRNEKLFF. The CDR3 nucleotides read TGTGCCAGCAGCCACGGGCGGAGGAATGAAAAACTGTTTTTT.

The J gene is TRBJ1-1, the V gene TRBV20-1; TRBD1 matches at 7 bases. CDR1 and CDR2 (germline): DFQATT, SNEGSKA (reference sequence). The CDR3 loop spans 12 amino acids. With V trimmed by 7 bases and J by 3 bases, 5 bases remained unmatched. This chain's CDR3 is CSGIGTDTEAFF. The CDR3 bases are TGCAGTGGTATTGGGACAGACACTGAAGCTTTCTTT.